The 6 T cell receptor beta chains reported below all come from one sample, sequenced in a study of cytomegalovirus exposure and HLA in healthy donors. With 60 Vbeta and 13 Jbeta primers, the PCR was carried out. The protocol was immunoSEQ multiplex PCR, while the TCRdb copy is restricted to in-frame clones and leaves out a portion. The sample has about 120,000 clones, around three quarters seen once. Material: PBMCs. These receptors all come from a middle-aged man in good health and CMV-seropositive.

CDR3 sequence: CASSLGTEKETQYF. The CDR3 region has the DNA TGCGCCAGCAGCTTGGGGACAGAGAAAGAGACCCAGTACTTC. This sequence joins TRBV5-1 and TRBJ2-5; D is perhaps TRBD1 (6 bases). CDR3 length: 14 amino acids. Trimming removed 0 bases at V and 3 bases at J, with 9 bases between. Germline V gives CDR1 SGHRS, CDR2 YFSETQ.

The chain uses TRBV2 and TRBJ2-7; 8 nucleotides agree with TRBD1. This CDR3 comprises 14 residues. Germline loops: CDR1 SNHLY, CDR2 FYNNEI. V was clipped by 7 bases and J by 1 base; unmatched bases: 6. This chain's CDR3 is CASTFDRGSYEQYF. CDR3 DNA sequence: TGTGCCAGCACTTTCGACAGGGGTTCCTACGAGCAGTACTTC.

The J gene is TRBJ1-1, the V gene TRBV5-5, with D perhaps matching TRBD1 (6 bases). CDR3 size: 12 residues. CDR1 is SGHKS, CDR2 YYEKEE, per germline (reference sequence). The germline V and J ends were trimmed by 6 bases and 6 bases, with 12 bases remaining between them. The CDR3: CASTPGGPEAFF. In DNA form, the CDR3 reads TGTGCCAGCACCCCCGGGGGGCCTGAAGCTTTCTTT.

The chain combines TRBV10-3 with TRBJ1-3; a possible D gene is TRBD1 (6 bases). Trimming took off 8 bases at V and 0 bases at J, with 14 bases between the two ends. Germline V CDR1 and CDR2: ENHRY, SYGVKD. The CDR3 is made up of 15 amino acids. CDR3 sequence reads: CAIGLGANSGNTIYF. The CDR3 DNA reads as TGTGCCATCGGATTGGGGGCCAACTCTGGAAACACCATATATTTT.

This chain joins TRBV5-4 and TRBJ2-1; 7 bases map to TRBD1. With V trimmed by 3 bases and J by 3 bases, 3 bases remained unmatched. The V gene's germline CDR1 is SGHNT and CDR2 YYREEE (reference sequence). CDR3 size: 14 residues. CDR3 sequence reads: CASSSGQIYNEQFF. CDR3 sequence (DNA): TGTGCCAGCAGCTCGGGACAGATCTACAATGAGCAGTTCTTC. Combining the CDR3 with reference TRBV5-4 and TRBJ2-1 gives the whole variable domain ETGVTQSPTHLIKTRGQQVTLRCSSQSGHNTVSWYQQALGQGPQFIFQYYREEENGRGNFPPRFSGLQFPNYSSELNVNALELDDSALYLCASSSGQIYNEQFFGPGTRLTVL.

This clone was recorded at least ten times. This chain connects TRBV4-1 to TRBJ1-6, with TRBD1 matching 7 bases. This CDR3 comprises 16 residues. The ends lost 4 bases at V and 8 bases at J; junction bases unmatched: 11. CDR1 MGHRA and CDR2 YSYEKL come from the germline V gene. The DNA for the CDR3 is TGCGCCAGCAGCCTTTCAGACAGGGCAGAAGATTCACCCCTCCACTTT. It is translated as CASSLSDRAEDSPLHF.